This TCR beta chain is from a study of T cell responses to AZD1222 COVID-19 vaccine. With respect to this clone: The target antigen is unknown.

CDR1 and CDR2 from the germline V gene are LGHNT and FRNRAP. CDR3 length equals 13 residues. Between the trimmed V and J ends, which lost 4 bases and 2 bases, there was a span of 6 bases. The study, taken as a whole, reports: There were mostly white British donors and more females than males, and clonal diversity was possibly underestimated. Recipients of AZD1222 seropositive at baseline numbered only 5 to 7. Unmutated variant regions are reportedly targeted by nearly half of spike-specific TCRs. An increase in Spike-specific TCR breadth and depth was observed after two AZD1222 doses.

The assay was immunoSEQ multiplex PCR, and TCRdb's table has in-frame clones only and misses some. The table lists some 120,000 clones, around nine tenths of them singletons. Sequencing used peripheral blood, obtained on day 0 of AZD1222 vaccination. The receptor comes from an adult in good health. The rearrangement joins TRBV12-5 to TRBJ1-5, with D perhaps TRBD1 (5 bases). The CDR3 bases are TGTGCTAGTGGTTGGGGGGGCAATCAGCCCCAGCATTTT. Its protein is CASGWGGNQPQHF.